This T cell receptor beta chain appears in the sequencing data of a study of beta chain features in type 1 diabetes. Study results and caveats: The question of HLA type influencing TCRB rearrangement was one that remained unresolved here. TCRB CDR3 length was moderately but significantly reduced in all four CD4+ subsets of Type 1 diabetes patients.

Reverse transcription of all isolated RNA meant that expressed TCRB transcripts were sequenced. TCRdb's table, derived via immunoSEQ multiplex PCR, lists solely in-frame clones and lacks some. Seen here are roughly 330,000 clones, approximately 13% observed once, and the top ten hold nearly 0.015%. CDR1 is MDHEN, CDR2 SYDVKM, per germline. The CDR3 sequence is 17 residues long. Trimming cost V 6 bases and J 1 base, with 16 bases left between them. Remarks on this clone: The antigen is undetermined.

The rearrangement uses TRBV28 and TRBJ2-6; possibly TRBD1 for D (6 bases). The sequenced material came from naive CD4+ T cells from blood. The clonotype was recovered from a woman aged 18-29 years with type 1 diabetes. CDR3 sequence (DNA): TGTGCCAGCAGCCCGACAGGTTTCCTTTCTGGGGCCAACGTCCTGACTTTC. Translation: CASSPTGFLSGANVLTF.